These 19 T cell receptor beta chains were all obtained from the same sample, sequenced in a study of T cells in Graves' hyperthyroidism and ophthalmopathy. It was RNA transcripts that yielded the amplified TCR beta CDR3 regions. The HTBI primer set served for first-round RT-PCR of the TCR CDR3. TCRdb re-called the multiplex PCR reads with MiXCR, one entry per CDR3 protein. The sample consists of some 370,000 distinct CDR3 sequences, approximately 17% of them appearing once. Material for sequencing was blood. These receptors all stem from a woman younger than 45 with Graves' hyperthyroidism that later progressed to Graves' ophthalmopathy.

This clonotype has only a few counts. This rearrangement joins TRBV4-1 to TRBJ2-7; D might be TRBD2 (5 bases). Per germline, CDR1 MGHRA and CDR2 YSYEKL. The CDR3 extends over 14 amino acids. Trimming shortened V by 9 bases and J by 0 bases, and 15 bases separated the two germline ends. The CDR3 bases are TGCGCCAGTGCCCTCCTGGGGAGCTCCTACGAGCAGTACTTC. Translation gives CASALLGSSYEQYF.

This clonotype was detected many times. This chain connects TRBV5-1 to TRBJ2-5; the D gene is possibly TRBD2 (5 bases). The CDR3 runs to 14 residues. CDR1 SGHRS and CDR2 YFSETQ come from the germline V gene. Trimming took 3 bases from V and 2 from J, leaving 11 bases between them. Here the CDR3 reads CASSSGRGQETQYF. The CDR3, as DNA: TGCGCCAGCAGCTCAGGACGGGGTCAAGAGACCCAGTACTTC.

This clonotype was seen ten or more times. V is TRBV19 and J is TRBJ1-2; TRBD1 is a possible D gene (5 bases). Germline V CDR1 and CDR2: LNHDA, SQIVND (reference sequence). This CDR3 has 17 residues. Trimming took off 3 bases at V and 5 bases at J, with 22 bases between the two ends. The CDR3 bases are TGTGCCAGTAGTATCCCCGAGGCAGGGCGAGGACTTTATGGCTACACCTTC. The encoded protein is CASSIPEAGRGLYGYTF. Full variable domain (rest looked up from reference TRBV19 and TRBJ1-2): DGGITQSPKYLFRKEGQNVTLSCEQNLNHDAMYWYRQDPGQGLRLIYYSQIVNDFQKGDIAEGYSVSREKKESFPLTVTSAQKNPTAFYLCASSIPEAGRGLYGYTFGSGTRLTVV.

This clonotype has only a few counts. The rearrangement links TRBV6-5 to TRBJ2-5; possibly TRBD1 for D (8 bases). V was shortened by 2 bases and J by 13 bases, with 17 bases between the two germline ends. This CDR3 contains 13 residues. Germline CDR1 is MNHEY and CDR2 is SVGAGI. CDR3 amino acids: CASSYHGQGLRYF. The CDR3 nucleotides are TGTGCCAGCAGTTACCACGGACAGGGACTACGGTACTTC.

The chain links TRBV5-6 to TRBJ1-2; 11 bases align to TRBD1. Germline CDR1 SGHDT, CDR2 YYEEEE. V was clipped by 4 bases and J by 6 bases; unmatched bases: 11. This CDR3 has 16 residues. The CDR3 loop is CASSPRGDRGSHGYTF. The CDR3 coding sequence is TGTGCCAGCAGCCCTAGGGGGGACAGGGGGTCCCATGGCTACACCTTC.

The rearrangement links TRBV10-2 to TRBJ1-1, with D hard to call. There are 13 residues in the CDR3. Germline V lookup: CDR1 WSHSY, CDR2 SAAADI. V was pared by 6 bases and J by 6 bases, with 14 bases between. The CDR3 DNA reads TGCGCCAGCAGCCCCGGGTCCTTGTCTGAAGCTTTCTTT. This gives the protein CASSPGSLSEAFF.

This clonotype was seen repeatedly, ten times or more. The V gene is TRBV20-1, the J gene TRBJ2-3, with 13 bases that match TRBD2. With V trimmed by 2 bases and J by 7 bases, 6 bases remained unmatched. This CDR3 has 15 amino acids. The germline CDR1 and CDR2 sequences are DFQATT and SNEGSKA (reference sequence). Here the CDR3 reads CSARPGTSGMNTQYF. The CDR3 DNA follows: TGCAGTGCTAGACCCGGGACTAGCGGGATGAATACGCAGTATTTT.

This clonotype was seen a handful of times. The chain joins TRBV20-1 to TRBJ2-1; 7 nucleotides agree with TRBD2. Germline values: CDR1 DFQATT, CDR2 SNEGSKA (reference sequence). After removal of 3 bases from V and 0 bases from J, the junction contained 2 bases not matched to a gene. The CDR3 has 14 residues. In nucleotides, the CDR3 is TGCAGTGCTAGCGGACTAGGCTCCTACAATGAGCAGTTCTTC. It is translated as CSASGLGSYNEQFF.

The chain recombines TRBV11-2 with TRBJ2-1, with 7 bases matching TRBD1. V shed 7 bases and J 7 bases; nucleotides not matched to a gene: 7. This CDR3 has 13 residues. The V gene's germline CDR1 is SGHAT and CDR2 FQNNGV. CDR3 bases: TGTGCCAGCACCGTGGACAGGAGTAATGAGCAGTTCTTC. Its translation is CASTVDRSNEQFF.

This clonotype was observed many times. The chain recombines TRBV28 with TRBJ1-1; D remains unclear. This CDR3 is 14 amino acids long. The germline V and J ends were trimmed by 7 bases and 2 bases, with 14 bases remaining between them. Germline CDR1 MDHEN, CDR2 SYDVKM. CDR3 DNA: TGTGCCAGCAACATTGAATCATCTAACACTGAAGCTTTCTTT. Its protein product is CASNIESSNTEAFF.

This clonotype came up many times. The chain uses TRBV28 and TRBJ1-3; D is ambiguous. CDR1 is MDHEN and CDR2 is SYDVKM in the germline V gene. The CDR3 contains 15 residues. V lost 4 bases to trimming and J lost 0 bases, with 10 bases between them. CDR3 residues: CASSSPENSGNTIYF. CDR3 DNA sequence: TGTGCCAGCAGTTCCCCCGAAAACTCTGGAAACACCATATATTTT.

V and J are TRBV4-1 and TRBJ2-6, with D maybe TRBD1 (5 bases). The germline CDR1 and CDR2 sequences are MGHRA and YSYEKL. CDR3 length: 15 residues. Trimming took off 3 bases at V and 4 bases at J, with 10 bases between the two ends. CDR3 sequence (DNA): TGCGCCAGCAGCCAGGTCCCAGGGGGGGCCAACGTCCTGACTTTC. Translation gives CASSQVPGGANVLTF.

This clonotype was seen once. The rearrangement links TRBV14 to TRBJ1-2; no clear D gene. The CDR3 is 12 residues long. V gave up 3 bases and J gave up 4 bases, with 6 bases separating them. Per the germline V gene, CDR1 is SGHDN and CDR2 is FVKESK. CDR3 sequence reads: CASSHGSYGYTF. CDR3 DNA sequence: TGTGCCAGCAGCCACGGGAGCTATGGCTACACCTTC.

In its sample, this clonotype was seen many times. The chain has TRBV28 and TRBJ1-4, with D perhaps TRBD1 (6 bases). This CDR3 contains 14 residues. Germline values: CDR1 MDHEN, CDR2 SYDVKM. The V end was cut by 3 bases, the J end by 7 bases, with 12 bases between. Here the CDR3 DNA reads TGTGCCAGCAGTTTCTCGGGGGGCGGTGAAAAACTGTTTTTT. Translated, it gives CASSFSGGGEKLFF.

The chain is built from TRBV15 and TRBJ2-7; D possibly matches TRBD1 or TRBD2 (5 bases each). Trimming removed 2 bases from V and 0 bases from J, with 14 bases in between. Germline V gives CDR1 LNHNV, CDR2 YYDKDF (reference sequence). There are 16 residues in the CDR3. This chain's CDR3 is CATSRQGITSSYEQYF. DNA of the CDR3: TGTGCCACCAGCAGACAGGGAATCACTAGCTCCTACGAGCAGTACTTC.

This clonotype was detected ten times or more. The rearrangement uses TRBV12-3 or TRBV12-4 and TRBJ2-3, with D hard to call. Deletions cut 5 bases from V and 4 bases from J, with 7 bases between. This CDR3 has 12 amino acids. The CDR3 nucleotides are TGTGCCAGCAGTCTCCCCTCAGATACGCAGTATTTT. Its translation is CASSLPSDTQYF.

As to this clonotype: A much larger clone sits a single nucleotide away, making a read error possible. The J gene is TRBJ2-1, the V gene TRBV6-2 or TRBV6-3, with TRBD1 identical over 7 bases. This CDR3 is 12 amino acids long. Germline V CDR1 and CDR2: MNHEY, SVGEGT. The CDR3 region is CASSFDRAEQSF. CDR3 coding DNA: TGTGCCAGCAGCTTTGACAGGGCTGAGCAGTCCTTC.

This clonotype was seen repeatedly, ten times or more. The V gene is TRBV12-3 or TRBV12-4, the J gene TRBJ1-1, with 7 nucleotides matching TRBD1. The CDR3 is 14 amino acids. Unmatched junction bases numbered 6, after V lost 7 bases and J lost 1 base. The CDR3 sequence: CASTRQGKNTEAFF. The DNA of the CDR3 is TGTGCCAGCACCCGACAGGGAAAGAACACTGAAGCTTTCTTT.

In this sample, this clonotype turned up a few times. This chain joins TRBV7-9 and TRBJ2-7; D may be TRBD1 (6 bases). Germline-derived CDR1 and CDR2 are SEHNR and FQNEAQ (reference sequence). This CDR3 spans 13 amino acids. V lost 5 bases and J lost 6, with 14 bases in between. The DNA for the CDR3 is TGTGCCAGCAGCACCAGCACAGGGCTCGAGCAGTACTTC. Translating gives CASSTSTGLEQYF.